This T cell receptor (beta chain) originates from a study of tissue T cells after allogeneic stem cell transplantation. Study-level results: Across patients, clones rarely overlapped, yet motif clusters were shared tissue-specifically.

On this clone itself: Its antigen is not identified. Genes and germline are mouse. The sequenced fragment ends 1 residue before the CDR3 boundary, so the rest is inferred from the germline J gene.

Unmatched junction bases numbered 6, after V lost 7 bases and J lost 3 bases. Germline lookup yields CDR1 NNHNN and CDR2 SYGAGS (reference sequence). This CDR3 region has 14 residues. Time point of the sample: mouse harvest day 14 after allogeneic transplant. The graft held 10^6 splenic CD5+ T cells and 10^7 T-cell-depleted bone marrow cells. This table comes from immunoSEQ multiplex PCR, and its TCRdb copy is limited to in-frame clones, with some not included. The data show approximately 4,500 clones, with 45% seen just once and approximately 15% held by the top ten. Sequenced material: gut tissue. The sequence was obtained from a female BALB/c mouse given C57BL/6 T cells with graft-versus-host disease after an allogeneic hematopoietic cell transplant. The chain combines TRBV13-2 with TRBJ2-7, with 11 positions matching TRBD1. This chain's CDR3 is CASSGGTGGYEQYF. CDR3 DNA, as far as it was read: TGTGCCAGCAGTGGAGGGACAGGGGGCTATGAACAGTAC.